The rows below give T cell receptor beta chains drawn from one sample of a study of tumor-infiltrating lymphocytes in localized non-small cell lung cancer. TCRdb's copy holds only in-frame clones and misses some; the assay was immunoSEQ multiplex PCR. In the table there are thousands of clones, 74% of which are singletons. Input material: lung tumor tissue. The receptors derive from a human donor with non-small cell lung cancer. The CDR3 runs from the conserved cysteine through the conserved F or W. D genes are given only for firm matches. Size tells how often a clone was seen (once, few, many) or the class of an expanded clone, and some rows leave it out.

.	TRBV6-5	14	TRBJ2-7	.	TGTGCCAGCAGACAACGAGGACTAATCTACGAGCAGTACTTC	CASRQRGLIYEQYF
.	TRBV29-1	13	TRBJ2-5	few	TGCAGCGTCGCTTGGGGCAGGCAAGAGACCCAGTACTTC	CSVAWGRQETQYF
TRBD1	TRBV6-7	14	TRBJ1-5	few	TGTGCCAGCAGTCCGGGACAGGGAGACCAGCCCCAGCATTTT	CASSPGQGDQPQHF
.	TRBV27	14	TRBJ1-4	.	TGTGCCAGCAGTTTACAGGCTACTAATGAAAAACTGTTTTTT	CASSLQATNEKLFF
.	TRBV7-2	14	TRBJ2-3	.	TGTGCCAGCAGCTTAGCACAGGGTCCAGATACGCAGTATTTT	CASSLAQGPDTQYF
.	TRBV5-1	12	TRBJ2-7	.	TGCGCCAGCAGAGGGGATCAGAACGAGCAGTACTTC	CASRGDQNEQYF
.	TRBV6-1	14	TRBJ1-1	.	TGTGCCAGCAGTGAAGGACGTCGCCCCCCTGAAGCTTTCTTT	CASSEGRRPPEAFF
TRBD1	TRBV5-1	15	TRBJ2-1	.	TGCGCCAGCAGCTGGGGGGACAGGGAATTCGATGAGCAGTTCTTC	CASSWGDREFDEQFF
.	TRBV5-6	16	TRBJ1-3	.	TGTGCCAGCAGCCGGGGGAGGGTGAGCTCTGGAAACACCATATATTTT	CASSRGRVSSGNTIYF
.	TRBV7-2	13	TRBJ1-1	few	TGTGCCAGCAGCTCACAGGGGAACACTGAAGCTTTCTTT	CASSSQGNTEAFF
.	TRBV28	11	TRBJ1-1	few	TGTGCCAGCAGTTCTTACACTGAAGCTTTCTTT	CASSSYTEAFF
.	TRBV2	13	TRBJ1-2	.	TGTGCCAGTAACATCGCGCCGGACTATGGCTACACCTTC	CASNIAPDYGYTF
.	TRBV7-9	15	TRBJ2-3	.	TGTGCCAGCAGCAAGACTAGGAAAGGAGGAGATACGCAGTATTTT	CASSKTRKGGDTQYF
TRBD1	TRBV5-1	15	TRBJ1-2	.	TGCGCCAGCAGCTTGGTGGCAGGGGGGGCCTATGGCTACACCTTC	CASSLVAGGAYGYTF
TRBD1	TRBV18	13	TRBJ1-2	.	TGTGCCAGCTCAAAGGGACAGGGCTATGGCTACACCTTC	CASSKGQGYGYTF
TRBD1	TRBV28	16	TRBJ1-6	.	TGTGCCAGCAGTCACCACCGACAGGGGCGGAATTCACCCCTCCACTTT	CASSHHRQGRNSPLHF
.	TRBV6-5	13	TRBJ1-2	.	TGTGCCAGCAGTCTACGACAGGTCGGGGGCTACACCTTC	CASSLRQVGGYTF
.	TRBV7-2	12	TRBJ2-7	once	TGTGCCAGCAGCCCCCTTCCGGGCGAGCAGTACTTC	CASSPLPGEQYF
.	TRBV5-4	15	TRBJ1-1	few	TGTGCCAGCAGCCCAAGGACAGTGGGGAACACTGAAGCTTTCTTT	CASSPRTVGNTEAFF
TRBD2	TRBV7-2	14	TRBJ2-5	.	TGTGCCAGCAGATATAGCGGGGGGGGAGAGACCCAGTACTTC	CASRYSGGGETQYF
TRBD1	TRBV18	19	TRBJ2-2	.	TGTGCCAGCTCACAGATGGAACTGGGACAGGGGTTGAACACCGGGGAGCTGTTTTTT	CASSQMELGQGLNTGELFF
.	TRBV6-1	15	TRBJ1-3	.	TGTGCCAGCGTTCGTCGAGGGGGGAAGGGAAACACCATATATTTT	CASVRRGGKGNTIYF
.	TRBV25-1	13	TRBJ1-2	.	TGTGCCAGCAGTGAAGCGACAGCGTATGGCTACACCTTC	CASSEATAYGYTF
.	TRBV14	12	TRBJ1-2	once	TGTGCCAGCAGCCCGCGAGGGGGGCTGTACACCTTC	CASSPRGGLYTF
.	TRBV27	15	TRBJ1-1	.	TGTGCCAGCAGTTGGGGACGGGGCCGGGACACTGAAGCTTTCTTT	CASSWGRGRDTEAFF
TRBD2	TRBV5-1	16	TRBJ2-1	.	TGCGCCAGCAGCTTGGCAGGGCCTAGCGGGGGCAATGAGCAGTTCTTC	CASSLAGPSGGNEQFF
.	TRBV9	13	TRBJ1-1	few	TGTGCCAGCAGCGCCCGGGCTAACACTGAAGCTTTCTTT	CASSARANTEAFF
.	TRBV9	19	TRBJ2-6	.	TGTGCCAGCAGCGCAACCGGGACATCGAGAGGCTCTGGGGCCAACGTCCTGACTTTC	CASSATGTSRGSGANVLTF
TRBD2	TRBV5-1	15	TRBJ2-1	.	TGCGCCAGCAGCCCCAGCGGGACCACCTACAATGAGCAGTTCTTC	CASSPSGTTYNEQFF
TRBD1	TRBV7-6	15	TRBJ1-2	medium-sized	TGTGCCAGCAGCTTAGAAGGGACAGGGGGCGATGGCTACACCTTC	CASSLEGTGGDGYTF
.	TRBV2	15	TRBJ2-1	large	TGTGCCAGCAGTTACCCTCTTAGCTCCTACAATGAGCAGTTCTTC	CASSYPLSSYNEQFF
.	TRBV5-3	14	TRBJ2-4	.	TGTGCCAGAAGCGAGGATTTAGCCAAAAACATTCAGTACTTC	CARSEDLAKNIQYF
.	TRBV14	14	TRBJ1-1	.	TGTGCCAGCAGCCAAATACAGGGTGAGGCTGAAGCTTTCTTT	CASSQIQGEAEAFF
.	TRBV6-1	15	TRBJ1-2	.	TGTGCCAGCAGTGAAGGCGGGCAGGCTTACTATGGCTACACCTTC	CASSEGGQAYYGYTF
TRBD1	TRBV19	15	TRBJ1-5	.	TGTGCCAGTAGTATATGGACAGGGGAGAATCAGCCCCAGCATTTT	CASSIWTGENQPQHF
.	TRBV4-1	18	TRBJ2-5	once	TGCGCCAGCAGTTTCACGGGAGACGGGACAATCCCAGGGGAGACCCAGTACTTC	CASSFTGDGTIPGETQYF
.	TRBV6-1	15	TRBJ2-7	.	TGTGCCAGCAGCTCCTATGGGGGGACCTCCTACGAGCAGTACTTC	CASSSYGGTSYEQYF
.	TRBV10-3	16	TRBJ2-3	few	TGTGCCATCAGTGAGTCGGGGGGGGCAGTATCAGATACGCAGTATTTT	CAISESGGAVSDTQYF
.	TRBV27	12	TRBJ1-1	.	TGTGCCAGCAGCCCTCCAGGGACTGAAGCTTTCTTT	CASSPPGTEAFF
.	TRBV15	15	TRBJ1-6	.	TGTGCCACCAGCAGAGATGTAACAGGGTCCTCACCCCTCCACTTT	CATSRDVTGSSPLHF
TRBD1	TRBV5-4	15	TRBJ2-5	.	TGTGCCAGCACCAACAGGGACAGGGTCAAGGGGACCCAGTACTTC	CASTNRDRVKGTQYF
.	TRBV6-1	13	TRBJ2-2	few	TGTGCCAGCAGGAGGGGGGGGACCGGGGAGCTGTTTTTT	CASRRGGTGELFF
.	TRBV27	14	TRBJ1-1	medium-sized	TGTGCCAGCAGTTTGCACCCCGGGGGCACTGAAGCTTTCTTT	CASSLHPGGTEAFF
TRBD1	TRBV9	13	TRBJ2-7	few	TGTGCCAGCAGCGAGGGGACAGACTACGAGCAGTACTTC	CASSEGTDYEQYF
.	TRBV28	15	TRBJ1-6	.	TGTGCCAGCAGTCCGAGAGTATCCTATAATTCACCCCTCCACTTT	CASSPRVSYNSPLHF